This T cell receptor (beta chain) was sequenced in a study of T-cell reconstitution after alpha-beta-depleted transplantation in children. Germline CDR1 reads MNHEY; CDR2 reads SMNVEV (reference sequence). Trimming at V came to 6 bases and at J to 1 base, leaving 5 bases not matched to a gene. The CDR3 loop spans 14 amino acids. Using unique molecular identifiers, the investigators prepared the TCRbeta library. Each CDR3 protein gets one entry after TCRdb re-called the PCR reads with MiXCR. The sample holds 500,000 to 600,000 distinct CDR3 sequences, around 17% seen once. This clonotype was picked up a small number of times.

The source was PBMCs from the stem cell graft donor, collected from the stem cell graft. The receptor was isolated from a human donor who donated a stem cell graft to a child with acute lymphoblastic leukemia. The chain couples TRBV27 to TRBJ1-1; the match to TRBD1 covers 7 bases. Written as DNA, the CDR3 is TGTGCCAGCAGACAGGGGACTGCGAACACTGAAGCTTTCTTT. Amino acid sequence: CASRQGTANTEAFF.